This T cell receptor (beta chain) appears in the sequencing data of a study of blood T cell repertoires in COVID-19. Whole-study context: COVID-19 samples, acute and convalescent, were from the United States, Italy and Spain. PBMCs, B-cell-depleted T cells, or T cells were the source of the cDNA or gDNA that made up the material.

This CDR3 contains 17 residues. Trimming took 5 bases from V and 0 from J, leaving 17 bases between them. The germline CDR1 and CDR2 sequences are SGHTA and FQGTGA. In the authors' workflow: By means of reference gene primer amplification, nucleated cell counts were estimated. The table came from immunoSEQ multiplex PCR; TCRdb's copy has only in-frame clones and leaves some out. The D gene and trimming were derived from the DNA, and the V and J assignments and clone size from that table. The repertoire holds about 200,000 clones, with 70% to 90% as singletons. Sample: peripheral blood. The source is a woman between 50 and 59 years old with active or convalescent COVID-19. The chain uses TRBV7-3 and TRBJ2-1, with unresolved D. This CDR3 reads CASSPSGHSSSYNEQFF. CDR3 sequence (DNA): TGTGCCAGCAGCCCCAGTGGCCATTCCAGCTCCTACAATGAGCAGTTCTTC.